A few counts support the clone carrying this T cell receptor beta chain. The record originates from a study of regulatory T cells in long-lasting Graves disease. Time point meaning: newly diagnosed GD, antithyroid drugs for less than 3 months. Preparation of the TCR library used RNA extracted from PBMCs. Construction of TCR beta libraries relied on iRepertoire HTBI primers and on Arm-PCR targeting CDR3 regions. In TCRdb, the multiplex PCR reads were re-called with MiXCR into one record per CDR3 protein. The sample lists approximately 470,000 distinct CDR3 sequences, roughly 17% occurring once. This CDR3 has 16 residues. V trimming: 3 bases; J trimming: 4 bases; junction bases outside the gene matches: 8. Per the germline V gene, CDR1 is DFQATT and CDR2 is SNEGSKA (reference sequence). These sequences were also reported in another study, on T cells in Graves' hyperthyroidism and ophthalmopathy. That work adds: Researchers ran a first-round RT-PCR on the TCR CDR3 using the HTBI primer set. Most thyroid clonotypes that were expanded above 0.001 also turned up in blood.

The sequence was collected from a man aged 35-49 years with Graves disease. The chain is built from TRBV20-1 and TRBJ2-1; 11 nucleotides agree with TRBD2. Material: peripheral blood mononuclear cells (PBMCs), obtained at new diagnosis, from a patient treated with antithyroid drugs. CDR3 sequence: CSASRLTSGGYNEQFF. In DNA form, the CDR3 reads TGCAGTGCTAGCCGGTTAACTAGCGGGGGATACAATGAGCAGTTCTTC.